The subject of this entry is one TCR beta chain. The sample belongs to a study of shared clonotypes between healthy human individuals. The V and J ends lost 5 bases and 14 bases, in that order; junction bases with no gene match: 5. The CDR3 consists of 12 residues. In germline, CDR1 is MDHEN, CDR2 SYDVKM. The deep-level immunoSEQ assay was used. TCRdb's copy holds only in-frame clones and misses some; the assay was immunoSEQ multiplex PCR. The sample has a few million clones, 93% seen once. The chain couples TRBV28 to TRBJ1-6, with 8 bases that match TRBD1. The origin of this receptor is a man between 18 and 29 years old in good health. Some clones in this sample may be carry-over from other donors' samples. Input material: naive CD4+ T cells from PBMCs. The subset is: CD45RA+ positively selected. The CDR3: CASSAGGWALHF. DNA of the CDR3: TGTGCCAGCAGTGCAGGGGGCTGGGCCCTCCACTTT.